The present TCR beta chain was sequenced within a study of cytomegalovirus exposure and HLA in healthy donors. The PCR had 60 Vbeta and 13 Jbeta primers. The protocol was immunoSEQ multiplex PCR, while the TCRdb copy is restricted to in-frame clones and leaves out a portion. The profile shows around 130,000 clones, about 80% of them singletons. V was clipped by 2 bases and J by 5 bases, with 11 bases between them. Germline V lookup: CDR1 SGHNT, CDR2 YYREEE (reference sequence). The length of the CDR3 is 14 residues. This receptor was obtained from a man aged 25-40 years in good health and CMV-seronegative. Sequencing was performed on PBMCs. V gene TRBV5-4 combines with J gene TRBJ2-1; D remains ambiguous. CDR3 sequence reads: CASSFVRVDNEQFF. In nucleotides, the CDR3 is TGTGCCAGCAGCTTCGTACGGGTTGACAATGAGCAGTTCTTC.